The source of this T cell receptor beta chain is a study of early T cells in non-severe SARS-CoV-2 infection. In this sample, this clonotype turned up a few times. J gave up 6 bases and V 8 bases, and 12 bases lay outside the gene matches. The CDR3 is 13 residues long. Germline V gene data show CDR1 as SQVTM and CDR2 as ANQGSEA. Each CDR3 protein is one row after TCRdb ran MiXCR on the 5' RACE reads. Of 50,000 to 70,000 distinct CDR3 sequences listed, more than 12% were seen once; the top ten hold 10%. The source of this sequence is an adult who was a healthcare worker with PCR-confirmed SARS-CoV-2 infection or an uninfected control (not recorded which). The sequences come from whole blood, collected at baseline. The V gene is TRBV29-1, the J gene TRBJ1-1; 7 bases map to TRBD1. The CDR3 nucleotides read TGCAGCACACGGACAGGCTACACCGCTGAAGCTTTCTTT. It yields the protein CSTRTGYTAEAFF.